A single sample gave rise to the 20 T cell receptor beta chains below, sequenced in a study of blood T cell repertoires in COVID-19. Assay used: immunoSEQ multiplex PCR; TCRdb lists only in-frame clones, some missing. The repertoire includes about 99,000 clones, roughly 89% of them detected once, and roughly 2% sits in the top ten. Specimen: peripheral blood. These receptors all come from a man aged 70-80 years with active or convalescent COVID-19.

The chain joins TRBV29-1 to TRBJ2-3, with 11 bases matching TRBD2. The CDR3 is 16 residues long. V was pared by 4 bases and J by 3 bases, with 9 bases of the junction left unmatched. Per the germline V gene, CDR1 is SQVTM and CDR2 is ANQGSEA. CDR3 sequence (DNA): TGCAGCGTTGCGGGCACTAGCGGGGGACCAACAGATACGCAGTATTTT. The encoded protein is CSVAGTSGGPTDTQYF.

The rearrangement links TRBV7-9 to TRBJ2-3; the match to TRBD1 covers 7 bases. This CDR3 spans 14 amino acids. With V trimmed by 3 bases and J by 4 bases, 4 bases remained unmatched. CDR1 is SEHNR, CDR2 FQNEAQ, per germline (reference sequence). The CDR3 nucleotides are TGTGCCAGCAGCTTGACAGGGTACGCAGATACGCAGTATTTT. Its translation is CASSLTGYADTQYF.

The J gene is TRBJ1-5, the V gene TRBV2; 9 bases fit TRBD1. The CDR3 is 16 residues long. The V gene end was trimmed by 4 bases and the J gene end by 4 bases; junction bases not matched to a gene: 8. Germline-derived CDR1 and CDR2 are SNHLY and FYNNEI. The CDR3 sequence is CASSVDRGSTNQPQHF. Written as DNA, the CDR3 is TGTGCCAGCAGTGTGGACAGGGGTTCGACGAATCAGCCCCAGCATTTT. The full variable domain, its missing parts supplied by reference TRBV2 and TRBJ1-5, is EPEVTQTPSHQVTQMGQEVILRCVPISNHLYFYWYRQILGQKVEFLVSFYNNEISEKSEIFDDQFSVERPDGSNFTLKIRSTKLEDSAMYFCASSVDRGSTNQPQHFGDGTRLSIL.

The chain recombines TRBV28 with TRBJ1-1; weak D call: TRBD1 (6 bases). The V gene's germline CDR1 is MDHEN and CDR2 SYDVKM. Trimming left V 6 bases short and J 1 base short, with 6 bases between. The CDR3 totals 12 residues. CDR3 in amino acids: CASRTGNTEAFF. CDR3 coding DNA: TGTGCCAGCAGGACAGGGAACACTGAAGCTTTCTTT.

In its sample, this clone was seen once. This chain joins TRBV9 and TRBJ2-7; D not certain. Germline V gene sequence: CDR1 SGDLS, CDR2 YYNGEE. The V and J ends lost 2 bases and 6 bases respectively, with 9 bases between them. The length of the CDR3 is 12 residues. The chain's CDR3 is CASSVWAGEQYF. The CDR3 region has the DNA TGTGCCAGCAGCGTTTGGGCTGGCGAGCAGTACTTC.

This chain joins TRBV27 and TRBJ1-2; 7 nucleotides agree with TRBD1. The CDR3 runs to 13 residues. CDR1 is MNHEY, CDR2 SMNVEV, per germline (reference sequence). V lost 4 bases and J lost 7; bases outside the gene matches: 6. As DNA, the CDR3 is TGTGCCAGCAGTTACCGACAGGGACTTGGCTACACCTTC. Amino acids: CASSYRQGLGYTF.

The chain recombines TRBV30 with TRBJ1-2; no definite D call. The CDR3 is 12 residues long. V was pared by 1 base and J by 6 bases, with 9 bases between. Per germline, CDR1 GTSNPN and CDR2 SVGIG (reference sequence). CDR3 residues: CAWSAKGDGYTF. In nucleotides, the CDR3 is TGTGCCTGGAGTGCCAAAGGAGATGGCTACACCTTC.

The chain links TRBV5-5 to TRBJ2-3; 8 bases match TRBD1. Looked up from germline, CDR1 is SGHKS and CDR2 is YYEKEE (reference sequence). J lost 1 base, V lost 5 bases, and 3 bases had no gene match. The CDR3 totals 14 residues. CDR3 DNA: TGTGCCAGCAGAACGGACAGGGGCACAGATACGCAGTATTTT. It encodes CASRTDRGTDTQYF.

The chain has TRBV3-1 (or the pseudogene TRBV3-2) and TRBJ2-3, with D perhaps TRBD2 (7 bases). The CDR3 is made up of 16 amino acids. The germline CDR1 and CDR2 sequences are LGHDT and YNNKEL (reference sequence). V was clipped by 0 bases and J by 1 base, with 11 bases between them. CDR3 sequence (DNA): TGTGCCAGCAGCCAAGAAGGGGGGGCTGGCACAGATACGCAGTATTTT. Translating it yields CASSQEGGAGTDTQYF.

The chain combines TRBV27 with TRBJ1-2; a weak D match, TRBD1 (5 bases). This CDR3 region has 14 residues. The germline V and J ends were trimmed by 4 bases and 8 bases, with 17 bases remaining between them. Per the germline V gene, CDR1 is MNHEY and CDR2 is SMNVEV (reference sequence). CDR3: CASSYAGKYEGYTF. In DNA, the CDR3 is TGTGCCAGCAGTTACGCAGGGAAGTATGAGGGCTACACCTTC.

The rearrangement uses TRBV5-1 and TRBJ2-7, with 7 positions matching TRBD1. This CDR3 contains 14 residues. V trimming: 2 bases; J trimming: 2 bases; junction bases outside the gene matches: 4. Germline values: CDR1 SGHRS, CDR2 YFSETQ. The CDR3 DNA reads TGCGCCAGCAGCTTTTCCGGGACAGCCTACGAGCAGTACTTC. Encoded protein: CASSFSGTAYEQYF. The whole variable domain, remainder taken from reference TRBV5-1 and TRBJ2-7, is KAGVTQTPRYLIKTRGQQVTLSCSPISGHRSVSWYQQTPGQGLQFLFEYFSETQRNKGNFPGRFSGRQFSNSRSEMNVSTLELGDSALYLCASSFSGTAYEQYFGPGTRLTVT.

V is TRBV7-3 and J is TRBJ2-7, with a weak D call TRBD2 (6 bases). Germline CDR1 reads SGHTA; CDR2 reads FQGTGA. The germline V and J ends were trimmed by 2 bases and 2 bases, with 13 bases remaining between them. The CDR3 spans 15 residues. The CDR3 loop is CASSLFGGTAYEQYF. For the CDR3, the DNA is TGTGCCAGCAGCTTATTTGGGGGGACCGCCTACGAGCAGTACTTC.

The chain joins TRBV5-1 to TRBJ2-5; 8 bases map to TRBD2. Trimming took 4 bases from V and 3 from J; bases not matched to a gene: 17. There are 18 residues in the CDR3. CDR1 SGHRS and CDR2 YFSETQ come from the germline V gene. The CDR3 loop reads CASSPGSQRGTRKETQYF. The CDR3 DNA is TGCGCCAGCAGCCCGGGATCCCAGCGCGGGACTAGGAAAGAGACCCAGTACTTC.

The chain couples TRBV7-8 to TRBJ2-3; D not resolved. The CDR3 runs to 13 residues. The germline gives CDR1 SGHVS, CDR2 FQNEAQ. Trimming left V 1 base short and J 4 bases short, with 6 bases between. The CDR3: CASSLESADTQYF. DNA of the CDR3: TGTGCCAGCAGCTTAGAGAGCGCAGATACGCAGTATTTT.

V and J are TRBV6-5 and TRBJ2-7, with TRBD2 as a possible D gene (5 bases). V was pared by 2 bases and J by 4 bases, with 15 bases between. The V gene's germline CDR1 is MNHEY and CDR2 SVGAGI. The CDR3 is made up of 15 amino acids. Here the CDR3 reads CASSYGGSKAYEQYF. CDR3 sequence (DNA): TGTGCCAGCAGTTACGGCGGGTCCAAGGCATACGAGCAGTACTTC.

The rearrangement uses TRBV5-8 and TRBJ1-5; perhaps TRBD1 as D (5 bases). V dropped 4 bases and J dropped 1 base, with 12 bases sitting between them. Germline lookup yields CDR1 SGHTS and CDR2 YDEGEE. The CDR3 runs 15 residues. The CDR3 loop reads CASSLGTSSNQPQHF. The DNA of the CDR3 is TGTGCCAGCAGCCTCGGGACTTCAAGCAATCAGCCCCAGCATTTT.

CDR3 sequence: CASSLQGPAFF. CDR3 DNA: TGTGCCAGCAGCCTACAGGGGCCGGCTTTCTTT. The chain is built from TRBV12-3 or TRBV12-4 and TRBJ1-1; 7 nucleotides line up with TRBD1. The junction had 6 bases not matched to a gene; V was cut back by 6 bases and J by 11 bases. CDR3 length equals 11 residues.

This clone has a handful of counts. The rearrangement joins TRBV7-9 to TRBJ1-1; D might be TRBD1 (6 bases). Trimming cost V 1 base and J 5 bases, with 14 bases left between them. The CDR3 runs to 15 residues. The germline gives CDR1 SEHNR, CDR2 FQNEAQ (reference sequence). In nucleotides, the CDR3 is TGTGCCAGCAGCTTAGAGGGGGTAGCGGGAACTGAAGCTTTCTTT. It codes for CASSLEGVAGTEAFF.

The chain joins TRBV19 to TRBJ1-5, with unresolved D. CDR3 length: 14 residues. Trimming removed 5 bases from V and 4 bases from J, with 12 bases in between. Germline V gene sequence: CDR1 LNHDA, CDR2 SQIVND (reference sequence). In DNA form, the CDR3 reads TGTGCCAGTAGTGCGGTCCGGATTAATCAGCCCCAGCATTTT. As protein: CASSAVRINQPQHF.

V usage is TRBV7-2 and J usage is TRBJ1-2, with TRBD1 as a possible D gene (5 bases). Germline-derived CDR1 and CDR2 are SGHTA and FQGNSA. CDR3 length: 15 residues. Trimming shortened V by 5 bases and J by 2 bases, and 15 bases separated the two germline ends. The CDR3 sequence is CASSPDSSTNYGYTF. The CDR3 DNA reads TGTGCCAGCAGCCCCGACAGCTCGACCAACTATGGCTACACCTTC. The entire variable domain, with the rest obtained from reference TRBV7-2 and TRBJ1-2, is as follows: GAGVSQSPSNKVTEKGKDVELRCDPISGHTALYWYRQSLGQGLEFLIYFQGNSAPDKSGLPSDRFSAERTGGSVSTLTIQRTQQEDSAVYLCASSPDSSTNYGYTFGSGTRLTVV.